This section outlines one T cell receptor beta chain sequence together with its context. From germline, CDR1 is SGHDN and CDR2 FVKESK. V lost 1 base, J lost 3 bases, and 7 bases stayed unmatched. This CDR3 comprises 16 residues. This specimen belongs to a study of cytomegalovirus exposure and HLA in healthy donors. Study details: The study placed 80% to 85% of its approximately 400 genotyped donors in the Caucasian-associated ancestry cluster.

A multiplex PCR was run with 60 Vbeta primers and 13 Jbeta primers. Produced via immunoSEQ multiplex PCR; TCRdb's table is partial and in-frame only. The sample carries about 98,000 clones, roughly 70% recorded once. Though probably carrying unrecorded immune exposures, donors were nominally healthy at sampling. What was sequenced was PBMCs. The chain uses TRBV14 and TRBJ2-7; 9 nucleotides line up with TRBD1. The receptor was derived from a man in his fifties or sixties in good health and CMV-seronegative. CDR3 coding DNA: TGTGCCAGCAGCCAAGGAGCCGGGACAGGGCACTACGAGCAGTACTTC. Amino acids: CASSQGAGTGHYEQYF.